This T cell receptor beta chain was captured in a study of T cells after yellow fever vaccination. The CDR3 spans 13 residues. Germline values: CDR1 KGHDR, CDR2 SFDVKD. V lost 5 bases and J 4 bases, leaving 9 bases between the germline ends. TCRdb analysed the 5' RACE reads with MiXCR anew, one entry per CDR3 protein. Of around 550,000 distinct CDR3 sequences in the sample, roughly 19% were seen once. The sequencing here drew on PBMCs, taken 15 days after the yellow fever booster vaccination. The chain joins TRBV24-1 to TRBJ2-3; the D gene is possibly TRBD1 (6 bases). This TCR was recovered from a man younger than 45 who received the YFV17D yellow fever vaccine. The CDR3 sequence: CATSAGVPDTQYF. The CDR3 region has the DNA TGTGCCACCAGTGCAGGGGTGCCAGATACGCAGTATTTT.